These 23 T cell receptor beta chains came from one sample sequenced in a study of response to subunit inactivated influenza vaccine (dated by TCRdb to about 2018). Library preparation employed RT-PCR. The instrument was an Illumina HiSeq 2500. Through fastp at Q25 and MiXCR, TCRdb rebuilt clones from the public reads, retaining in-frame beta chains. Rows merge per CDR3 protein into single entries with the most common DNA and genes. This sample holds a few hundred thousand distinct CDR3 sequences; 14% were observed only once. The top ten clones comprise around 10% of the sample. The sequenced sample was PBMCs from blood, obtained about 13 days after vaccination. These receptors all come from a man between 50 and 59 years old who received an inactivated influenza vaccine. Donor details come from another sample of the same person, matched by shared clones.

This chain joins TRBV5-4 and TRBJ1-4; D might be TRBD1 (6 bases). Trimming removed 2 bases from V and 8 bases from J, with 16 bases in between. This CDR3 spans 15 amino acids. In germline, CDR1 is SGHNT, CDR2 YYREEE (reference sequence). CDR3 region: CASSLSSRGGEKLFF. CDR3 sequence (DNA): TGTGCCAGCAGCTTAAGCAGCAGGGGAGGCGAAAAACTGTTTTTT.

The V call is TRBV29-1, the J call TRBJ2-1; D not certain. Germline CDR1 is SQVTM and CDR2 is ANQGSEA. Deletions cut 3 bases from V and 6 bases from J, with 12 bases between. There are 13 residues in the CDR3. The CDR3 nucleotides are TGCAGCGTTGAGGTGTCAGTACTCAATGAGCAGTTCTTC. This gives the protein CSVEVSVLNEQFF.

The chain links TRBV20-1 to TRBJ2-5, with TRBD1 as a possible D gene (5 bases). Germline assignment: CDR1 DFQATT and CDR2 SNEGSKA (reference sequence). The CDR3 is 12 amino acids. V was pared by 2 bases and J by 5 bases, with 9 bases between. The CDR3 DNA reads as TGCAGTGCTAGACCCAAGGGGGAGACCCAGTACTTC. This codes for CSARPKGETQYF.

V is TRBV29-1 and J is TRBJ2-7, with 7 bases identical to TRBD2. The CDR3 is made up of 13 amino acids. Germline loops: CDR1 SQVTM, CDR2 ANQGSEA. V was pared by 2 bases and J by 4 bases, with 5 bases of the junction left unmatched. In DNA form, the CDR3 reads TGCAGCGTTGAACTAGCGGAATTTTACGAGCAGTACTTC. The encoded protein is CSVELAEFYEQYF.

This clonotype was observed at least ten times. The CDR3: CASGDRAKNIQYF. CDR3 nucleotides: TGCGCCAGCGGGGACAGAGCCAAAAACATTCAGTACTTC. The J gene is TRBJ2-4, the V gene TRBV4-3; 7 bases map to TRBD1. Losses at the gene ends were 8 bases for V and 0 bases for J; bases not matched to a gene: 1. CDR3 length: 13 residues. CDR1 and CDR2 from the germline V gene are LGHNA and YSLEER.

This clonotype was seen repeatedly, ten times or more. The chain joins TRBV5-6 to TRBJ2-7; D possibly corresponds to TRBD1 (6 bases). CDR1 is SGHDT, CDR2 YYEEEE, per germline. V lost 1 base and J lost 6, with 14 bases in between. The CDR3 loop spans 14 amino acids. CDR3 in DNA: TGTGCCAGCAGCTTGCGACGTGGGGGCTCCGAGCAGTACTTC. Its translation: CASSLRRGGSEQYF.

This clonotype showed up just a few times. This chain uses TRBV6-1 with TRBJ1-5; 7 positions match TRBD1. Germline V gives CDR1 MNHNS, CDR2 SASEGT. V lost 5 bases, J lost 4 bases, and 11 bases stayed unmatched. The CDR3 runs to 16 residues. The CDR3 reads CASSNGRTGRNQPQHF. The CDR3 coding sequence is TGTGCCAGCAGTAATGGCAGGACAGGAAGGAATCAGCCCCAGCATTTT.

The chain uses TRBV6-2 or TRBV6-3 and TRBJ1-5, with D perhaps TRBD1 (5 bases). CDR1 and CDR2 (germline): MNHEY, SVGEGT. This CDR3 spans 17 amino acids. Trimming removed 0 bases from V and 0 bases from J, with 12 bases in between. DNA for the CDR3: TGTGCCAGCAGTTACTCGTCAGGGAGCATTAGCAATCAGCCCCAGCATTTT. Its translation is CASSYSSGSISNQPQHF.

The chain has TRBV18 and TRBJ2-5, with D maybe TRBD1 (6 bases). The CDR3 extends over 13 amino acids. Germline V CDR1 and CDR2: KGHSH, LQKENI. V gave up 1 base and J gave up 4 bases, with 7 bases separating them. CDR3 DNA sequence: TGTGCCAGCTCACCACGGGACACAGAGACCCAGTACTTC. Protein sequence: CASSPRDTETQYF.

This clonotype was picked up a small number of times. The chain recombines TRBV2 with TRBJ2-7; 7 nucleotides match TRBD1. The germline V gene encodes CDR1 SNHLY and CDR2 FYNNEI. CDR3 length: 16 amino acids. V lost 4 bases and J lost 2; bases outside the gene matches: 11. The CDR3 nucleotides read TGTGCCAGCAGTGTAATCCTTAGGGACAGTACCTACGAGCAGTACTTC. Amino acids: CASSVILRDSTYEQYF. The variable domain in full, with the rest retrieved from reference TRBV2 and TRBJ2-7, is EPEVTQTPSHQVTQMGQEVILRCVPISNHLYFYWYRQILGQKVEFLVSFYNNEISEKSEIFDDQFSVERPDGSNFTLKIRSTKLEDSAMYFCASSVILRDSTYEQYFGPGTRLTVT.

The table lists this clonotype with a few counts. The V and J genes are TRBV30 and TRBJ1-1; D may be TRBD1 (5 bases). V was trimmed by 2 bases and J by 2 bases, leaving 9 bases between them. The CDR3 contains 13 residues. CDR1 and CDR2 from the germline V gene are GTSNPN and SVGIG (reference sequence). The CDR3 loop reads CAWSLTGNTEAFF. The CDR3 region has the DNA TGTGCCTGGAGTCTAACAGGTAACACTGAAGCTTTCTTT.

This clonotype appeared a few times. This chain connects TRBV12-3 or TRBV12-4 to TRBJ2-1; D perhaps matches TRBD1 (5 bases). V was shortened by 3 bases and J by 5 bases, with 14 bases between the two germline ends. The CDR3 runs to 15 residues. The CDR3 bases are TGTGCCAGCAGTTTCGCCGAGTTGGGGCACAATGAGCAGTTCTTC. As protein: CASSFAELGHNEQFF.

This sequence joins TRBV9 and TRBJ1-5, with 9 bases identical to TRBD1. V was clipped by 3 bases and J by 8 bases; unmatched bases: 6. The CDR3 totals 14 residues. Per the germline V gene, CDR1 is SGDLS and CDR2 is YYNGEE. The CDR3 protein is CASSERGQGEPQHF. The CDR3 DNA sequence: TGTGCCAGCAGCGAACGGGGACAGGGTGAGCCCCAGCATTTT.

This clonotype was seen at least ten times. This chain uses TRBV4-3 with TRBJ1-6; D unresolved. Germline CDR1 is LGHNA and CDR2 is YSLEER. This CDR3 contains 14 residues. Between the trimmed V and J ends, which lost 0 bases and 6 bases, there was a span of 6 bases. The CDR3 nucleotides read TGCGCCAGCAGCCAAGACCCGCTTAATTCACCCCTCCACTTT. Translating it yields CASSQDPLNSPLHF.

This rearrangement joins TRBV29-1 to TRBJ2-1; 12 nucleotides match TRBD2. This CDR3 comprises 15 residues. Germline CDR1 and CDR2: SQVTM and ANQGSEA. Losses at the gene ends were 7 bases for V and 8 bases for J; bases not matched to a gene: 12. CDR3 amino acids: CSGSETSGSGDEQFF. The CDR3 nucleotides are TGCAGCGGATCCGAGACTAGCGGGAGTGGCGATGAGCAGTTCTTC.

The rearrangement uses TRBV30 and TRBJ2-2; the match to TRBD2 covers 7 bases. This CDR3 contains 17 residues. With 2 bases clipped from V and 1 base from J, the junction kept 10 bases outside the gene matches. In germline, CDR1 is GTSNPN, CDR2 SVGIG (reference sequence). The CDR3: CAWSPWGGTLNTGELFF. The DNA of the CDR3 is TGTGCCTGGAGTCCGTGGGGGGGAACCCTGAACACCGGGGAGCTGTTTTTT.

A few counts support this clonotype. The chain has TRBV28 and TRBJ2-2; the D gene is possibly TRBD2 (6 bases). The CDR3 extends over 14 amino acids. Germline CDR1 and CDR2: MDHEN and SYDVKM. The V gene lost 7 bases and the J gene lost 3 bases, with 12 bases spanning the gap. The CDR3 DNA sequence: TGTGCCAGCAACTCGGGAGCGTACACCGGGGAGCTGTTTTTT. Amino acid sequence: CASNSGAYTGELFF. The full variable domain, its missing parts supplied by reference TRBV28 and TRBJ2-2, is DVKVTQSSRYLVKRTGEKVFLECVQDMDHENMFWYRQDPGLGLRLIYFSYDVKMKEKGDIPEGYSVSREKKERFSLILESASTNQTSMYLCASNSGAYTGELFFGEGSRLTVL.

This clonotype has a handful of counts. The chain is built from TRBV29-1 and TRBJ2-3; no definite D call. The V end lost 0 bases, the J end lost 8 bases, and 12 bases lay between the germline ends. Germline V gives CDR1 SQVTM, CDR2 ANQGSEA. CDR3 size: 13 residues. CDR3 DNA sequence: TGCAGCGTTGAAGACTCAGCGAAGGGTACGCAGTATTTT. Protein: CSVEDSAKGTQYF.

This clonotype was recorded at least ten times. The genes are TRBV20-1 and TRBJ1-5; no clear D. Germline CDR1 DFQATT, CDR2 SNEGSKA (reference sequence). CDR3 length: 11 amino acids. V shed 3 bases and J shed 10 bases, with 10 bases lying between them. Here the CDR3 reads CSASAVGPQHF. DNA for the CDR3: TGCAGTGCTAGTGCTGTCGGCCCCCAGCATTTT.

This chain uses TRBV28 with TRBJ2-7; a weak D match, TRBD1 (6 bases). The CDR3 loop spans 13 amino acids. Trimming stripped 8 bases from V and 2 bases from J, with 13 bases between. CDR1 is MDHEN and CDR2 is SYDVKM in the germline V gene. CDR3 coding DNA: TGTGCCAGCCAACTGACAGGTACCTACGAGCAGTACTTC. It codes for CASQLTGTYEQYF.

The chain is built from TRBV3-1 and TRBJ2-5; D perhaps matches TRBD2 (5 bases). The CDR3 extends over 12 amino acids. With 4 bases removed from V and 13 bases from J, the gap between germline ends came to 16 bases. Per germline, CDR1 LGHDT and CDR2 YNNKEL (reference sequence). The DNA of the CDR3 is TGTGCCAGCAGCCTTCCTAGCACGGGTCGGTACTTC. Translation gives CASSLPSTGRYF.

CDR3 in DNA: TGTGCCAGCAGTGAACTGACCAACTACAATGAGCAGTTCTTC. Its translation is CASSELTNYNEQFF. The chain combines TRBV2 with TRBJ2-1; D remains ambiguous. The CDR3 runs 14 residues. The germline CDR1 and CDR2 sequences are SNHLY and FYNNEI. Deletions cut 2 bases from V and 3 bases from J, with 8 bases between.

This chain connects TRBV4-3 to TRBJ2-2; D may be TRBD2 (6 bases). Germline CDR1 LGHNA, CDR2 YSLEER. The CDR3 has 15 residues. Trimming left V 5 bases short and J 6 bases short, with 16 bases between. CDR3 sequence: CASSERLGIAGELFF. The CDR3 region has the DNA TGCGCCAGCAGCGAAAGACTAGGAATCGCCGGGGAGCTGTTTTTT.